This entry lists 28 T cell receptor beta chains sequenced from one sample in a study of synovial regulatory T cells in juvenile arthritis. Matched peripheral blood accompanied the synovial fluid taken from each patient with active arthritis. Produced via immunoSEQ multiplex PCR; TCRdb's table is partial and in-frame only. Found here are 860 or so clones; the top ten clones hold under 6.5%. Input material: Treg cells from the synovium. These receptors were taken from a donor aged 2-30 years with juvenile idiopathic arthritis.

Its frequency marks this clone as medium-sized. CDR3 protein: CASSRSGGMTEAFF. The chain recombines TRBV27 with TRBJ1-1. The CDR3 covers 14 residues. No DNA is listed. Germline V gene sequence: CDR1 MNHEY, CDR2 SMNVEV (reference sequence).

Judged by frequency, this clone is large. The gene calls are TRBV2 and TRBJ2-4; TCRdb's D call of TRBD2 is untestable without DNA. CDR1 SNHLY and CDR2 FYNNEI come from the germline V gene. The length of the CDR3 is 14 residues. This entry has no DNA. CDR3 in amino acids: CASSLAGGPHIQYF. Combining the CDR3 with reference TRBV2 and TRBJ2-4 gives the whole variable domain EPEVTQTPSHQVTQMGQEVILRCVPISNHLYFYWYRQILGQKVEFLVSFYNNEISEKSEIFDDQFSVERPDGSNFTLKIRSTKLEDSAMYFCASSLAGGPHIQYFGAGTRLSVL.

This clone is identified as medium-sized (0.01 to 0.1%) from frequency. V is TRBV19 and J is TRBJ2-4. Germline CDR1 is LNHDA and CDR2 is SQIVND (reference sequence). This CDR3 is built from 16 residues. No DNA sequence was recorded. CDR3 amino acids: CASSIWDLGSGDIQYF.

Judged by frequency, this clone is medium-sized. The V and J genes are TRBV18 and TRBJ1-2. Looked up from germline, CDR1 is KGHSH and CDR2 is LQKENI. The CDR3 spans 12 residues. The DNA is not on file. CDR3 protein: CASSPGVDGYTF.

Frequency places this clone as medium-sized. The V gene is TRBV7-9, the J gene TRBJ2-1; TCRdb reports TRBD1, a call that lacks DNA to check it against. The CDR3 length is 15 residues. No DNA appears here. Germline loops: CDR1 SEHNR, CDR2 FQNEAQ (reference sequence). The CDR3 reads CASSSRGQLTNEQFF. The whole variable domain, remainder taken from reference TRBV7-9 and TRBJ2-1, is DTGVSQNPRHKITKRGQNVTFRCDPISEHNRLYWYRQTLGQGPEFLTYFQNEAQLEKSRLLSDRFSAERPKGSFSTLEIQRTEQGDSAMYLCASSSRGQLTNEQFFGPGTRLTVL.

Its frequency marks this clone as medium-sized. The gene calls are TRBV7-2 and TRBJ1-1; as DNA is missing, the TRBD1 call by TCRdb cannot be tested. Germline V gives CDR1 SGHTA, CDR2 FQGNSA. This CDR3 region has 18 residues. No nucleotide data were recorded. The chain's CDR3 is CASSLSPLRTGRSTEAFF.

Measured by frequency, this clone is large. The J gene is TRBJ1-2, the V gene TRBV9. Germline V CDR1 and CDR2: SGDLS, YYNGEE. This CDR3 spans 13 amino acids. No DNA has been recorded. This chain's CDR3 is CASSEQRGYGYTF.

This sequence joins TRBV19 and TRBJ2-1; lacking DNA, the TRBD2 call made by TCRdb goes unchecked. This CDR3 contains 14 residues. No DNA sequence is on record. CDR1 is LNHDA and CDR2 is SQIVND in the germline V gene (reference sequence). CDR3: CASSRPGSYNEQFF. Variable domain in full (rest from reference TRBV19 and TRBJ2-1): DGGITQSPKYLFRKEGQNVTLSCEQNLNHDAMYWYRQDPGQGLRLIYYSQIVNDFQKGDIAEGYSVSREKKESFPLTVTSAQKNPTAFYLCASSRPGSYNEQFFGPGTRLTVL.

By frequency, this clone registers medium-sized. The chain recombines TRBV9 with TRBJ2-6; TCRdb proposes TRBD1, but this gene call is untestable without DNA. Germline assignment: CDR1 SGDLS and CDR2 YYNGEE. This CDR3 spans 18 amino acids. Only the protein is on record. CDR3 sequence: CASSVGAYTDSGANVLTF.

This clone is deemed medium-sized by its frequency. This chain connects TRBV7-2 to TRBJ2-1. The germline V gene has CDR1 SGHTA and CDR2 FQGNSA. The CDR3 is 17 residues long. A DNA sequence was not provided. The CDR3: CASSSPRRGSSYNEQFF.

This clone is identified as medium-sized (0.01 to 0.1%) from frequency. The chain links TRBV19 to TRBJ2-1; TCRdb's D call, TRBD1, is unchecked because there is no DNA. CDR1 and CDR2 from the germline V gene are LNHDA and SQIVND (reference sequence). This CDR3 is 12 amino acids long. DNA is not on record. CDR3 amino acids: CASSGTGGEQFF.

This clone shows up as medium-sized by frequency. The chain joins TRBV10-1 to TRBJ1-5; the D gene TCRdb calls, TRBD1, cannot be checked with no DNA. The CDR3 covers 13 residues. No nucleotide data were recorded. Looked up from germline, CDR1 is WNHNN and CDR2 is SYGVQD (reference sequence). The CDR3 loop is CASSETDSQPQHF.

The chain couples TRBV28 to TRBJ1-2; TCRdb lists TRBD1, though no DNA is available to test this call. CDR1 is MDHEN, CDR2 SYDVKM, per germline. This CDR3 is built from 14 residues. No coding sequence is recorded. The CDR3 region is CASSRLTDNYGYTF.

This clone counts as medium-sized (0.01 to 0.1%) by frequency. The CDR3 loop is CASSLGISDHYEQYF. The chain recombines TRBV7-2 with TRBJ2-7; there is no DNA to check the TCRdb D call of TRBD2. This CDR3 is 15 amino acids long. No DNA appears here. CDR1 and CDR2 from the germline V gene are SGHTA and FQGNSA.

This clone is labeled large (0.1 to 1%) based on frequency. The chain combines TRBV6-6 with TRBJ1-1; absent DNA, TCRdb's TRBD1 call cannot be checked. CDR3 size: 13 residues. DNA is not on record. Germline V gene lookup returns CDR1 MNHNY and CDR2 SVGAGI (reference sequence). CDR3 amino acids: CASSRGTGGEAFF.

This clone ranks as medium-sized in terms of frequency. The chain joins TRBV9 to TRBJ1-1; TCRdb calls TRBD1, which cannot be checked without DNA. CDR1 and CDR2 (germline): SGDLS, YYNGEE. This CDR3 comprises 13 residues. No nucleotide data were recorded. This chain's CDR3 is CASSADRGTEAFF. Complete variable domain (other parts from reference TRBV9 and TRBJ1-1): DSGVTQTPKHLITATGQRVTLRCSPRSGDLSVYWYQQSLDQGLQFLIQYYNGEERAKGNILERFSAQQFPDLHSELNLSSLELGDSALYFCASSADRGTEAFFGQGTRLTVV.

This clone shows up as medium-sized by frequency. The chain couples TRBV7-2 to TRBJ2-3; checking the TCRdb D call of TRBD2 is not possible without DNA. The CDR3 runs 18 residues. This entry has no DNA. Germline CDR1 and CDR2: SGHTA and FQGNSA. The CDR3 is CASSSRAGGLGNTDTQYF.

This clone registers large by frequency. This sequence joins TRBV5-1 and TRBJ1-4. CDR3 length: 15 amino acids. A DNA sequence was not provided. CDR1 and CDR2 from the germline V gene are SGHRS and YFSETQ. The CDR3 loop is CASSYLGDGVEKLFF.

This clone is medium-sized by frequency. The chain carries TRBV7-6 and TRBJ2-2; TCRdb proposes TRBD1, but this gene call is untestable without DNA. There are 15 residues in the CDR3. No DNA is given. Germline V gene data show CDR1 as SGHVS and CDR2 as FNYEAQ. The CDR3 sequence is CASSLTGARTGELFF.

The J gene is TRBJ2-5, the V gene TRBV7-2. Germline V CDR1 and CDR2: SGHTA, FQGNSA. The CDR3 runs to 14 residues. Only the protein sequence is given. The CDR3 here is CASSLVGFAYEQYF.

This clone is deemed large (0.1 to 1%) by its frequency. This CDR3 is CASSLWGQPQHF. The V and J genes are TRBV13 and TRBJ1-5. This CDR3 is 12 amino acids long. This entry has no DNA. Germline V lookup: CDR1 PRHDT, CDR2 FYEKMQ (reference sequence).

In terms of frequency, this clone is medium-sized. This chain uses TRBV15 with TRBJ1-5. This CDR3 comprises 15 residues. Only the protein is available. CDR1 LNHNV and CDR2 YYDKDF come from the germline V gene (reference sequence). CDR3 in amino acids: CATSPPGRGNQPQHF. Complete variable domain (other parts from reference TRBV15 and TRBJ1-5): DAMVIQNPRYQVTQFGKPVTLSCSQTLNHNVMYWYQQKSSQAPKLLFHYYDKDFNNEADTPDNFQSRRPNTSFCFLDIRSPGLGDTAMYLCATSPPGRGNQPQHFGDGTRLSIL.

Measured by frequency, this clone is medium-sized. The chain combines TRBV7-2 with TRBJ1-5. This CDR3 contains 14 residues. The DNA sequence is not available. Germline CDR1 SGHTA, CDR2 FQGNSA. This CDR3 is CASSLVLSNQPQHF.

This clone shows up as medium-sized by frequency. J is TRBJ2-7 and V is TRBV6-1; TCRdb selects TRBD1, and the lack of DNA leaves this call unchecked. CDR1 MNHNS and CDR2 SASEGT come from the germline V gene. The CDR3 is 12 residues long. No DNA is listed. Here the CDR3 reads CASQTGIHEQYF.

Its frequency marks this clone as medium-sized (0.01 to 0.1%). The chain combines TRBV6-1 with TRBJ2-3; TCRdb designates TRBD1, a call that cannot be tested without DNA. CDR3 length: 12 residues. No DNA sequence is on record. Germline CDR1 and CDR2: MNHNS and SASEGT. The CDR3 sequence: CASGLRGDTQYF.

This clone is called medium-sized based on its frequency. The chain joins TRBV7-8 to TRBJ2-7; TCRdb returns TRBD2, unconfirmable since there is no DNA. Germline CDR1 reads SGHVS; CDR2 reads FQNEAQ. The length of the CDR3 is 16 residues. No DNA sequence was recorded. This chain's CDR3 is CASSLAQGKRGYEQYF.

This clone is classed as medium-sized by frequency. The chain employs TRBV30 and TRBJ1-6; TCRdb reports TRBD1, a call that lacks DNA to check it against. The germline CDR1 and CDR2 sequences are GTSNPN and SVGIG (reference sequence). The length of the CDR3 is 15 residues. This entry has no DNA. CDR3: CAWSALGQGNSPLHF.

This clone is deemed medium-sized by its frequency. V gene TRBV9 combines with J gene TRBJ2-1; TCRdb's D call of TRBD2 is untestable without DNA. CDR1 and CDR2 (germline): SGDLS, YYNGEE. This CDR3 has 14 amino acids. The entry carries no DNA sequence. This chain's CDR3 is CASSPGLAGSVEFF.